This T cell receptor (beta chain) was sequenced in a study of shared clonotypes between healthy human individuals. Broader study findings: Among four donors, roughly 5% of naive CD4 clonotypes were found in common.

The study separated CD4+ cells into CD45RA+ naive and CD45RA-negative memory subsets. The study ran the assay at deep level. Roughly 27,000 T cell genomes, or 200 to 250 ng DNA, went into the sorted-subset replicate PCRs. TCRdb keeps only in-frame clones here, not all; method: immunoSEQ multiplex PCR. This sample carries roughly 1 million clones, around 74% of them seen once, and the ten largest clones take about 1.5%. CDR3 length: 14 amino acids. Germline V gives CDR1 KGHSH, CDR2 LQKENI. V lost 3 bases to trimming and J lost 1 base, with 9 bases between them. Concerning this clone: Its antigen remains unidentified.

This TCR was sampled from a man between 18 and 29 years old in good health. The material sequenced was memory CD4+ T cells sorted from blood. Subset: CD45RA-negative fraction. The chain couples TRBV18 to TRBJ1-2; a weak D match, TRBD1 (6 bases). For the CDR3, the DNA is TGTGCCAGCTCACCTAACAGGGTTAACTATGGCTACACCTTC. Its translation: CASSPNRVNYGYTF.